One TCR beta chain is described in this entry. The sample is drawn from a study of identifying expanded T cells in peripheral blood. TCRdb's copy holds only in-frame clones and misses some; the assay was immunoSEQ multiplex PCR. The sample carries 90,000 to 110,000 clones, about 87% recorded once. The V and J ends lost 2 bases and 1 base respectively, with 5 bases between them. This CDR3 contains 14 residues. Germline V gene data show CDR1 as MGHRA and CDR2 as YSYEKL. Collection occurred without any documented infections or immune events in donors. Input material: blood. The chain joins TRBV4-1 to TRBJ1-4, with D possibly TRBD1 on 5 matching bases. This TCR was recovered from a person aged 18-70 years in good health. CDR3 sequence (DNA): TGCGCCAGCAGCCAACAGGGAACTAATGAAAAACTGTTTTTT. It translates to CASSQQGTNEKLFF.